This TCR beta chain was profiled in a study of blood T cell repertoires in COVID-19. In the study overall: Sources were T cells, B-cell-depleted T cells, or PBMCs; the material itself was cDNA or gDNA.

As originally analysed: Reference gene primer amplification yielded estimated nucleated cell counts. Only in-frame clones appear in the TCRdb table, and some are missing; sequencing was by immunoSEQ multiplex PCR. V and J calls and clone size are given by that table; D and trimming were obtained from the DNA. The data show about 64,000 clones, about 88% seen once. The CDR3 covers 16 residues. Trimming removed 5 bases at V and 0 bases at J, with 16 bases between. Germline V gives CDR1 MNHEY, CDR2 SMNVEV (reference sequence). This TCR came from a man aged 65 to 85 with acute or convalescent COVID-19. The chain links TRBV27 to TRBJ1-2, with D possibly TRBD1 on 5 matching bases. Sequenced: peripheral blood. The CDR3 DNA reads TGTGCCAGCAGTAGACTCGGAGACAGTGCTAACTATGGCTACACCTTC. This sequence encodes CASSRLGDSANYGYTF.